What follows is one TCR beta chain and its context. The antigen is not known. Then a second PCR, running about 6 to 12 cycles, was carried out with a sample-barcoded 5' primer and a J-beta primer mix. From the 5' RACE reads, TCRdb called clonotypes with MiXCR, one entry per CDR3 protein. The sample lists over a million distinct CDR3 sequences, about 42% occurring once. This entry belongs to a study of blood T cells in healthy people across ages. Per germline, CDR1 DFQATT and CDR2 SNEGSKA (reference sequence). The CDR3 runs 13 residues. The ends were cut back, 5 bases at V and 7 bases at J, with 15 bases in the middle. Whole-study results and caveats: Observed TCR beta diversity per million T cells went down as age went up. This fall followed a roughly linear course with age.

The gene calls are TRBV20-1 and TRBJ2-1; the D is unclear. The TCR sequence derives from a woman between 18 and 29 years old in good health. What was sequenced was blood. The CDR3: CSAPDRVTNEQFF. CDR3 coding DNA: TGCAGTGCTCCCGACCGGGTTACGAATGAGCAGTTCTTC.